This T cell receptor (beta chain) originates from a study of blood T cell repertoires in COVID-19. At the level of the study: Samples came from the United States, Italy and Spain, spanning acute and convalescent COVID-19. Nucleic acid was either cDNA or gDNA, and it came from T cells, B-cell-depleted T cells, or PBMCs.

Original methodology: Scientists estimated how many nucleated cells there were by amplifying reference gene primers. Measured with immunoSEQ multiplex PCR; TCRdb has only the in-frame clones, and not every one. The V and J calls and clone size come from that table; D and trimming were worked out from the DNA. The sample holds over 90,000 clones, over 75% seen once. CDR1 is LNHDA and CDR2 is SQIVND in the germline V gene (reference sequence). Trimming removed 6 bases from V and 9 bases from J; junction bases left unmatched: 3. The CDR3 has 13 residues. The gene calls are TRBV19 and TRBJ1-4, with 11 bases matching TRBD1. The receptor was derived from a man aged 45-65 years with acute or convalescent COVID-19. The sequencing input was peripheral blood. This chain's CDR3 is CASSGQGAKKLFF. In nucleotides, the CDR3 is TGTGCCAGTAGCGGACAGGGGGCTAAAAAACTGTTTTTT.